Shown below are 5 T cell receptor beta chains from a single sample sequenced in a study of T-cell memory formation after mild COVID-19. MiXCR, applied by TCRdb to the 5' RACE reads, yields one record per CDR3 protein. The sample carries approximately 300,000 distinct CDR3 sequences, approximately 15% recorded once. Sequencing was done on a sample of PBMCs or a T cell subset sorted from them (not recorded which). The source of these receptors is a young man who had mild COVID-19 (a few samples of this study predate the infection). Cell type and time point are not known.

This clonotype turned up a few times. The chain carries TRBV29-1 and TRBJ2-5, with 10 bases fitting TRBD1. The V segment lost 6 bases and the J segment 4 bases; nucleotides outside the gene matches: 5. Germline V gene lookup returns CDR1 SQVTM and CDR2 ANQGSEA. This CDR3 is 13 amino acids long. In DNA form, the CDR3 reads TGCAGCGTCCGACAGGGGGCGGGAGAGACCCAGTACTTC. Residues: CSVRQGAGETQYF.

Concerning this clonotype itself: A much more abundant neighbour one base away suggests this may be a read error. The missing conserved phenylalanine or tryptophan at the end of this CDR3 makes a read error likely. This chain uses TRBV5-5 with TRBJ2-7; D ambiguous. Looked up from germline, CDR1 is SGHKS and CDR2 is YYEKEE (reference sequence). Trimming shortened V by 4 bases and J by 1 base, and 6 bases separated the two germline ends. The CDR3 extends over 12 amino acids. CDR3 sequence reads: CASSQGSYEQYL. The DNA for the CDR3 is TGTGCCAGCAGCCAAGGATCCTACGAGCAGTACTTA.

In this sample, this clonotype turned up a few times. V and J are TRBV5-1 and TRBJ2-3, with a tentative D call TRBD2 (6 bases). The CDR3 has 14 amino acids. V lost 4 bases and J lost 3, with 12 bases in between. The V gene's germline CDR1 is SGHRS and CDR2 YFSETQ. CDR3 sequence reads: CASSRGDGTDTQYF. The CDR3, as DNA: TGCGCCAGCAGCCGCGGGGACGGAACAGATACGCAGTATTTT.

CDR3 residues: CASSYSINAGGHYEQYF. The CDR3 DNA reads TGTGCCAGCAGTTACTCGATCAATGCGGGGGGCCATTACGAGCAGTACTTC. The chain combines TRBV6-5 with TRBJ2-7; 8 nucleotides match TRBD2. Germline V gives CDR1 MNHEY, CDR2 SVGAGI. The V gene end was trimmed by 0 bases and the J gene end by 4 bases; junction bases not matched to a gene: 11. The length of the CDR3 is 17 residues.

This clonotype occurred a few times. The chain carries TRBV4-3 and TRBJ2-2; D gene uncertain. Looked up from germline, CDR1 is LGHNA and CDR2 is YSLEER. The CDR3 is 13 amino acids. V lost 1 base and J 8 bases, leaving 8 bases between the germline ends. This CDR3 reads CASSQAPAGELFF. CDR3 coding DNA: TGCGCCAGCAGCCAAGCTCCAGCGGGGGAGCTGTTTTTT.